This T cell receptor (beta chain) was identified in a study of T-cell reconstitution after alpha-beta-depleted transplantation in children. Construction of the TCRbeta library involved unique molecular identifiers. TCRdb called the PCR reads again in MiXCR, with one record for every CDR3 protein. The data show just under 550,000 distinct CDR3 sequences, around 16% seen once. Germline lookup yields CDR1 SGHRS and CDR2 YFSETQ. V was pared by 2 bases and J by 0 bases, with 5 bases of the junction left unmatched. The CDR3 is 15 amino acids. Only a few counts were recorded for this clonotype. The sample here was PBMCs from the stem cell graft donor, taken from the stem cell graft. The TCR sequence derives from a human donor who donated a stem cell graft to a child with acute lymphoblastic leukemia. The chain carries TRBV5-1 and TRBJ2-7; 7 bases map to TRBD2. CDR3: CASSFTSDSSYEQYF. The CDR3 bases are TGCGCCAGCAGCTTTACTAGCGATAGCTCCTACGAGCAGTACTTC.